Listed here are 10 T cell receptor beta chains from one sample, sequenced in a study of blood T cells in healthy people across ages. Then a second PCR, running about 6 to 12 cycles, was carried out with a sample-barcoded 5' primer and a J-beta primer mix. TCRdb re-analysed the 5' RACE reads in MiXCR, keeping a single row per CDR3 protein. The table records approximately 810,000 distinct CDR3 sequences, 29% of them present only once. The sequenced sample consisted of blood. The receptors originated from an elderly woman in good health.

Turning to this clonotype: It may be a read error: a sequence one base away is much more abundant. The chain joins TRBV3-1 to TRBJ2-3, with D possibly being TRBD1 or TRBD2 (5 bases each). The CDR3 length is 19 residues. Germline CDR1 is LGHDT and CDR2 is YNNKEL (reference sequence). Trimming cost V 1 base and J 0 bases, with 20 bases left between them. Here the CDR3 reads CASSQAFLTGTSSTDTQYF. As DNA, the CDR3 is TGTGCCAGCAGCCAAGCCTTCCTCACGGGGACCTCTAGCACAGATACGCAGTATTTT.

This clonotype was seen only a few times. The CDR3 sequence is CASSLFSGGSNEQFF. In DNA, the CDR3 is TGTGCCAGCAGCTTATTTAGCGGGGGGTCTAATGAGCAGTTCTTC. The V call is TRBV13, the J call TRBJ2-1, with 10 bases lining up with TRBD2. The germline V gene has CDR1 PRHDT and CDR2 FYEKMQ (reference sequence). The CDR3 contains 15 residues. V trimming: 2 bases; J trimming: 7 bases; junction bases outside the gene matches: 5.

This clonotype was detected many times. CDR3 region: CASSYVSQSPYQETQYF. The CDR3 nucleotides read TGTGCCAGCAGTTACGTGTCGCAGTCCCCATACCAAGAGACCCAGTACTTC. The chain recombines TRBV6-5 with TRBJ2-5; D is uncertain. This CDR3 is 17 amino acids long. V lost 2 bases to trimming and J lost 0 bases, with 16 bases between them. CDR1 is MNHEY and CDR2 is SVGAGI in the germline V gene.

This clonotype was observed a handful of times. The chain has TRBV19 and TRBJ1-2, with D tentatively TRBD1 (5 bases). This CDR3 is built from 14 residues. V lost 6 bases and J lost 1, with 12 bases in between. Germline V CDR1 and CDR2: LNHDA, SQIVND (reference sequence). The CDR3: CASRTGVLNYGYTF. The CDR3 bases are TGTGCCAGTAGAACGGGGGTCCTTAACTATGGCTACACCTTC. Full variable domain (missing parts from reference TRBV19 and TRBJ1-2): DGGITQSPKYLFRKEGQNVTLSCEQNLNHDAMYWYRQDPGQGLRLIYYSQIVNDFQKGDIAEGYSVSREKKESFPLTVTSAQKNPTAFYLCASRTGVLNYGYTFGSGTRLTVV.

Details on this clonotype: This could be a read error, since a much larger clone is one nucleotide away. The chain recombines TRBV6-2 or TRBV6-3 with TRBJ2-7, with 9 bases aligning to TRBD2. The CDR3 runs 14 residues. Looked up from germline, CDR1 is MNHEY and CDR2 is SVGEGT. J gave up 3 bases and V 5 bases, and 5 bases lay outside the gene matches. Here the CDR3 DNA reads TGTGCCAGCAGTGGACTAGCGCATTGCTACGAGCAGTACTTC. Translation: CASSGLAHCYEQYF.

The V gene is TRBV7-2, the J gene TRBJ1-2; D may be TRBD1 (5 bases). This CDR3 has 15 amino acids. Germline-derived CDR1 and CDR2 are SGHTA and FQGNSA. V was shortened by 4 bases and J by 4 bases, with 16 bases between the two germline ends. The CDR3 protein is CASSSASRGIYGYTF. In nucleotides, the CDR3 is TGTGCCAGCAGCTCCGCGTCACGGGGCATCTATGGCTACACCTTC.

This clonotype has more than one count but fewer than ten. The rearrangement uses TRBV5-6 and TRBJ2-4; 9 bases line up with TRBD2. The V gene's germline CDR1 is SGHDT and CDR2 YYEEEE. There are 19 residues in the CDR3. Losses at the gene ends were 0 bases for V and 0 bases for J; bases not matched to a gene: 10. Here the CDR3 DNA reads TGTGCCAGCAGCTTGGGGGCGGGGGGGCGGAGGGAAGCCAAAAACATTCAGTACTTC. It codes for CASSLGAGGRREAKNIQYF. The whole variable domain, remainder taken from reference TRBV5-6 and TRBJ2-4, is DAGVTQSPTHLIKTRGQQVTLRCSPKSGHDTVSWYQQALGQGPQFIFQYYEEEERQRGNFPDRFSGHQFPNYSSELNVNALLLGDSALYLCASSLGAGGRREAKNIQYFGAGTRLSVL.

About this clonotype itself: This clone may be a read error of a much larger clone one base away. V usage is TRBV10-3 and J usage is TRBJ2-3; 8 bases fit TRBD1. Looked up from germline, CDR1 is ENHRY and CDR2 is SYGVKD. CDR3 length equals 14 residues. V was clipped by 6 bases and J by 5 bases; unmatched bases: 7. CDR3 DNA sequence: TGTGCCATCAGCTACAGGGGGTTTGGAGATACGCAGTATTTT. It specifies CAISYRGFGDTQYF.

Of note for this clonotype: Given a much more abundant clone one base away, this may be a read error. The gene calls are TRBV6-1 and TRBJ1-2; weak D call: TRBD1 (5 bases). With 7 bases removed from V and 0 bases from J, the gap between germline ends came to 15 bases. Germline V gives CDR1 MNHNS, CDR2 SASEGT. This CDR3 spans 15 amino acids. The CDR3 nucleotides are TGTGCCAGCACTGAGCCGCAGACAGCTAACTATGGCTACACCTTC. Translation: CASTEPQTANYGYTF.

This clonotype was seen ten or more times. V usage is TRBV5-1 and J usage is TRBJ2-7; TRBD1 matches at 7 bases. With V trimmed by 5 bases and J by 0 bases, 5 bases remained unmatched. CDR1 and CDR2 from the germline V gene are SGHRS and YFSETQ. This CDR3 comprises 14 residues. The CDR3 DNA is TGCGCCAGCAGGAAAGGGGGCAACTCCTACGAGCAGTACTTC. Translation: CASRKGGNSYEQYF.